What follows are 20 T cell receptor beta chains derived from one specimen sequenced in a study of identical twins (dated by TCRdb to 2016 to 2017). The library relied on 5' RACE. Sequencing was performed on an Illumina HiSeq 2000. TCRdb handled the public reads itself, with Q25 trimming in fastp and clone calling in MiXCR, and kept productive beta chains. Identical CDR3 protein sequences are pooled into one entry, listed with their most common genes and DNA. This sample lists some 460,000 distinct CDR3 sequences; 12% to 15% were detected once. The ten largest clones add up to about 0.54% of the sample. The same data also went into a second study, on yellow fever vaccine responses in identical twins.

The sequencing sample was made of CD4+ T cells sorted from blood. All receptors come from a woman aged 18-29 years in good health.

V usage is TRBV20-1 and J usage is TRBJ1-1; no reliable D call. The CDR3 extends over 12 amino acids. Germline-derived CDR1 and CDR2 are DFQATT and SNEGSKA (reference sequence). The ends were cut back, 6 bases at V and 4 bases at J, with 12 bases in the middle. The CDR3 sequence: CSAFSGITEAFF. CDR3 nucleotides: TGCAGTGCATTTAGCGGTATCACTGAAGCTTTCTTT.

The chain joins TRBV28 to TRBJ2-3; no clear D gene. This CDR3 spans 15 amino acids. Trimming shortened V by 8 bases and J by 0 bases, and 15 bases separated the two germline ends. Germline V gene lookup returns CDR1 MDHEN and CDR2 SYDVKM. In nucleotides, the CDR3 is TGTGCCAGCGCGCCACCGGGCAGGAGCACAGATACGCAGTATTTT. This sequence encodes CASAPPGRSTDTQYF.

This clonotype occurred a few times. The chain couples TRBV18 to TRBJ2-7; D perhaps matches TRBD1 (6 bases). Germline CDR1 is KGHSH and CDR2 is LQKENI. CDR3 length: 14 residues. With 0 bases removed from V and 5 bases from J, the gap between germline ends came to 11 bases. In nucleotides, the CDR3 is TGTGCCAGCTCACCACCGATACAGGGTAACGAGCAGTACTTC. Encoded protein: CASSPPIQGNEQYF.

This clonotype was seen ten or more times. The chain is built from TRBV11-2 and TRBJ2-3; D remains ambiguous. CDR3 length: 12 residues. Germline V CDR1 and CDR2: SGHAT, FQNNGV. Trimming removed 5 bases at V and 3 bases at J, with 6 bases between. The CDR3: CASSIITDTQYF. The CDR3, as DNA: TGTGCCAGCAGCATTATAACAGATACGCAGTATTTT.

The chain has TRBV29-1 and TRBJ2-4, with 13 nucleotides matching TRBD2. The germline gives CDR1 SQVTM, CDR2 ANQGSEA. The J segment lost 2 bases and the V segment lost 7 bases, leaving 5 bases of the junction unmatched. CDR3 length equals 15 residues. The CDR3 region has the DNA TGCAGCGCCTGGACTAGCGGGGGTTCCAAAAACATTCAGTACTTC. It translates to CSAWTSGGSKNIQYF.

This clonotype was seen many times. This chain links TRBV4-2 with TRBJ1-2, with unresolved D. This CDR3 contains 15 residues. V was shortened by 0 bases and J by 4 bases, with 12 bases between the two germline ends. The germline gives CDR1 LGHNA, CDR2 YNFKEQ. The CDR3 loop is CASSQDLRGSYGYTF. The CDR3 nucleotides read TGTGCCAGCAGCCAAGATCTGAGAGGGTCCTATGGCTACACCTTC.

V usage is TRBV28 and J usage is TRBJ2-2; no reliable D call. V lost 2 bases, J lost 4 bases, and 8 bases lay in between. This CDR3 is built from 14 residues. Germline CDR1 MDHEN, CDR2 SYDVKM. CDR3 sequence reads: CASSLDGVTGELFF. The CDR3 DNA reads TGTGCCAGCAGTTTAGATGGTGTCACCGGGGAGCTGTTTTTT.

The CDR3 here is CASSQKGTGGTSRSEQYF. As DNA, the CDR3 is TGTGCCAGCAGTCAAAAAGGGACAGGAGGGACTTCCCGCAGCGAGCAGTACTTC. The chain employs TRBV12-3 or TRBV12-4 and TRBJ2-7; 8 bases agree with TRBD1. After removal of 5 bases from V and 6 bases from J, the junction contained 21 bases not matched to a gene. The CDR3 covers 18 residues.

The gene calls are TRBV4-3 and TRBJ2-6, with D perhaps TRBD1 (6 bases). This CDR3 region has 20 residues. Between the trimmed V and J ends, which lost 1 base and 0 bases, there was a span of 19 bases. Germline CDR1 LGHNA, CDR2 YSLEER. CDR3 sequence reads: CASSQGGTVGQTSGANVLTF. CDR3 DNA: TGCGCCAGCAGCCAAGGGGGGACGGTGGGACAAACCTCTGGGGCCAACGTCCTGACTTTC.

The table lists this clonotype with many counts. This chain connects TRBV5-1 to TRBJ1-4, with 8 nucleotides matching TRBD1. The CDR3 totals 15 residues. Germline trimming cut 4 bases from V and 3 bases from J; bases unmatched to any gene: 5. The germline gives CDR1 SGHRS, CDR2 YFSETQ. CDR3 amino acids: CASSRATGANEKLFF. CDR3 bases: TGCGCCAGCAGCAGGGCGACAGGGGCTAATGAAAAACTGTTTTTT. Based on the CDR3 plus reference TRBV5-1 and TRBJ1-4, the full variable domain is KAGVTQTPRYLIKTRGQQVTLSCSPISGHRSVSWYQQTPGQGLQFLFEYFSETQRNKGNFPGRFSGRQFSNSRSEMNVSTLELGDSALYLCASSRATGANEKLFFGSGTQLSVL.

This clonotype was observed a few times. This chain connects TRBV20-1 to TRBJ2-1; 11 positions match TRBD2. V lost 2 bases and J lost 0; bases outside the gene matches: 6. There are 17 residues in the CDR3. Germline V gives CDR1 DFQATT, CDR2 SNEGSKA (reference sequence). The CDR3 loop reads CSARRTSGQSSYNEQFF. In DNA form, the CDR3 reads TGCAGTGCTAGAAGGACTAGCGGGCAGAGCTCCTACAATGAGCAGTTCTTC.

The chain uses TRBV7-3 and TRBJ1-2; D uncertain. Trimming shortened V by 2 bases and J by 0 bases, and 10 bases separated the two germline ends. Germline values: CDR1 SGHTA, CDR2 FQGTGA. The CDR3 extends over 15 amino acids. The CDR3 spells CASSLGMAANYGYTF. CDR3 DNA sequence: TGTGCCAGCAGCTTAGGGATGGCAGCTAACTATGGCTACACCTTC.

The V gene is TRBV7-6, the J gene TRBJ2-1; 11 nucleotides line up with TRBD1. V gave up 4 bases and J gave up 2 bases; unmatched junction bases: 1. CDR1 SGHVS and CDR2 FNYEAQ come from the germline V gene. The CDR3 consists of 15 residues. The CDR3 DNA follows: TGTGCCAGCAGCTGGACAGGGGGCCCCTACAATGAGCAGTTCTTC. This translates into CASSWTGGPYNEQFF. The full variable domain, its missing parts supplied by reference TRBV7-6 and TRBJ2-1, is GAGVSQSPRYKVTKRGQDVALRCDPISGHVSLYWYRQALGQGPEFLTYFNYEAQQDKSGLPNDRFSAERPEGSISTLTIQRTEQRDSAMYRCASSWTGGPYNEQFFGPGTRLTVL.

The chain carries TRBV28 and TRBJ2-5; 7 bases line up with TRBD2. This CDR3 comprises 15 residues. V shed 3 bases, J shed 2 bases, and the junction held 6 bases outside the gene matches. Germline CDR1 MDHEN, CDR2 SYDVKM. CDR3: CASSFGRSTQETQYF. CDR3 coding DNA: TGTGCCAGCAGTTTCGGGAGGAGTACTCAAGAGACCCAGTACTTC.

The rearrangement links TRBV6-1 to TRBJ1-5, with a weak D call TRBD1 (6 bases). Trimming removed 2 bases at V and 2 bases at J, with 13 bases between. The CDR3 has 16 amino acids. In germline, CDR1 is MNHNS, CDR2 SASEGT. The CDR3 loop is CASSEYRDTRNQPQHF. The CDR3 region has the DNA TGTGCCAGCAGTGAATACCGGGACACGCGCAATCAGCCCCAGCATTTT.

This chain connects TRBV29-1 to TRBJ2-5, with D possibly matching TRBD2 (6 bases). CDR1 and CDR2 from the germline V gene are SQVTM and ANQGSEA. This CDR3 has 12 residues. V shed 7 bases and J shed 9 bases, with 18 bases lying between them. This CDR3 reads CSAGGPLSAQYF. The CDR3 coding sequence is TGCAGCGCTGGAGGGCCCTTGAGCGCCCAGTACTTC.

This rearrangement joins TRBV19 to TRBJ2-7, with TRBD1 matching over 7 bases. V was clipped by 6 bases and J by 5 bases; unmatched bases: 13. This CDR3 has 15 amino acids. CDR1 LNHDA and CDR2 SQIVND come from the germline V gene (reference sequence). In DNA, the CDR3 is TGTGCCAGTAGACGGAACCGGGACAGTAGCAACGAGCAGTACTTC. It encodes CASRRNRDSSNEQYF.

The chain couples TRBV5-1 to TRBJ2-5; D unresolved. The CDR3 has 17 residues. Trimming shortened V by 0 bases and J by 5 bases, and 20 bases separated the two germline ends. CDR1 and CDR2 from the germline V gene are SGHRS and YFSETQ. The CDR3 here is CASSLDLLGRVRETQYF. Written as DNA, the CDR3 is TGCGCCAGCAGCTTGGACCTGCTAGGAAGGGTGCGGGAGACCCAGTACTTC.

The chain employs TRBV4-2 and TRBJ2-7, with D uncertain. The CDR3 is 14 amino acids. V lost 6 bases to trimming and J lost 4 bases, with 16 bases between them. Germline CDR1 reads LGHNA; CDR2 reads YNFKEQ. The DNA for the CDR3 is TGTGCCAGCAGAAACGTAGGGATCGAGTACGAGCAGTACTTC. It translates to CASRNVGIEYEQYF.

The chain carries TRBV2 and TRBJ1-1; 7 bases align to TRBD1. This CDR3 contains 16 residues. The V gene end was trimmed by 6 bases and the J gene end by 6 bases; junction bases not matched to a gene: 16. Germline V gene lookup returns CDR1 SNHLY and CDR2 FYNNEI. The CDR3 region is CASRPGQLMSLAEAFF. Written as DNA, the CDR3 is TGTGCCAGCAGGCCGGGACAGTTGATGTCGTTGGCTGAAGCTTTCTTT.